These 28 T cell receptor beta chains share one sample of origin, sequenced in a study of liver allograft versus peripheral blood T cells. Study in general: Peripheral blood of the recipients supplied T cell receptor repertoires that were compared with those in transplanted livers.

TCRdb redid the calling of the reads with MiXCR, one entry per CDR3 protein. The repertoire includes approximately 9,800 distinct CDR3 sequences, 25% to 30% of them detected once, and roughly 8.3% sits in the top ten. The receptors were sampled from a human patient who had a liver transplant. Some T cells may have come from the graft donor.

By its share, this clonotype is medium-sized (0.01 to 0.1%). The CDR3 nucleotides are TGTGCCAGCAGTCCCCGGGTGCTCCAATTGGGGCACAATGAGCAGTTCTTC. Encoded protein: CASSPRVLQLGHNEQFF. The rearrangement links TRBV27 to TRBJ2-1; D perhaps matches TRBD1 (5 bases). Trimming took off 5 bases at V and 5 bases at J, with 22 bases between the two ends. The CDR3 spans 17 residues. From germline, CDR1 is MNHEY and CDR2 SMNVEV (reference sequence).

This clonotype is medium-sized (0.01 to 0.1%) within its sample. This sequence joins TRBV5-5 and TRBJ1-3; D not certain. Trimming took off 3 bases at V and 0 bases at J, with 4 bases between the two ends. There are 13 residues in the CDR3. Germline V CDR1 and CDR2: SGHKS, YYEKEE (reference sequence). The CDR3 loop reads CASSWSSGNTIYF. Here the CDR3 DNA reads TGTGCCAGCAGCTGGAGCTCTGGAAACACCATATATTTT.

This chain uses TRBV3-1 with TRBJ1-6, with D unresolved. This CDR3 spans 13 amino acids. Trimming took 1 base from V and 6 from J, leaving 4 bases between them. Germline-derived CDR1 and CDR2 are LGHDT and YNNKEL (reference sequence). In DNA, the CDR3 is TGTGCCAGCAGCCAAGGGGCTAATTCACCCCTCCACTTT. Protein: CASSQGANSPLHF.

This clonotype was recorded a few times. The chain combines TRBV12-5 with TRBJ2-1; D might be TRBD2 (6 bases). Deletions cut 0 bases from V and 3 bases from J, with 12 bases between. From germline, CDR1 is LGHNT and CDR2 FRNRAP. The CDR3 runs 16 residues. The CDR3 loop reads CASGLVRGADYNEQFF. The CDR3 DNA sequence: TGTGCTAGTGGTTTGGTACGCGGGGCGGACTACAATGAGCAGTTCTTC.

This clonotype is medium-sized within its sample. The chain uses TRBV6-1 and TRBJ1-5; 7 bases match TRBD1. The CDR3 has 16 amino acids. The germline V gene has CDR1 MNHNS and CDR2 SASEGT. Trimming cost V 1 base and J 7 bases; bases outside gene matches: 10. The CDR3 DNA reads TGTGCCAGCAGTGAAGGCAGACAGGGTACGGGCCAGCCCCAGCATTTT. Protein: CASSEGRQGTGQPQHF.

This clonotype rates as medium-sized. The rearrangement links TRBV28 to TRBJ2-7, with 12 bases identical to TRBD2. Germline lookup yields CDR1 MDHEN and CDR2 SYDVKM. V trimming: 7 bases; J trimming: 7 bases; junction bases outside the gene matches: 8. This CDR3 is 14 amino acids long. The CDR3 sequence: CASKTSGSDWEQYF. The CDR3 DNA reads TGTGCCAGCAAGACTAGCGGGAGCGATTGGGAGCAGTACTTC.

This clonotype is labeled as medium-sized. V gene TRBV29-1 combines with J gene TRBJ1-4; TRBD1 matches at 9 bases. The CDR3 is made up of 12 amino acids. Germline V gene lookup returns CDR1 SQVTM and CDR2 ANQGSEA. CDR3 nucleotide sequence: TGCGCAGAAAGGACAGGGGCCGGGCAACTGTTTTTT. It is translated as CAERTGAGQLFF.

The gene calls are TRBV6-5 and TRBJ1-1, with D unclear. The CDR3 length is 13 residues. The germline CDR1 and CDR2 sequences are MNHEY and SVGAGI. Trimming removed 4 bases at V and 4 bases at J, with 10 bases between. The CDR3 sequence is CASSFGVGTEAFF. The DNA for the CDR3 is TGTGCCAGCAGTTTTGGGGTGGGCACTGAAGCTTTCTTT.

This clonotype was detected ten times or more. V gene TRBV19 combines with J gene TRBJ1-1, with unresolved D. The V end was cut by 5 bases, the J end by 1 base, with 8 bases between. CDR1 is LNHDA and CDR2 is SQIVND in the germline V gene (reference sequence). The CDR3 consists of 13 residues. The CDR3 DNA reads TGTGCCAGTAGTCCCTGGCGGAACACTGAAGCTTTCTTT. This codes for CASSPWRNTEAFF.

By share, this clonotype ranks as medium-sized. This chain joins TRBV29-1 and TRBJ2-5; 8 nucleotides align to TRBD1. V trimming: 7 bases; J trimming: 4 bases; junction bases outside the gene matches: 5. The CDR3 is 12 amino acids. Germline lookup yields CDR1 SQVTM and CDR2 ANQGSEA. The CDR3 sequence: CSADRDGETQYF. Here the CDR3 DNA reads TGCAGCGCGGACAGGGATGGAGAGACCCAGTACTTC.

This clonotype was observed many times. CDR3 in amino acids: CSARHSGGLDGELFF. CDR3 bases: TGCAGTGCTAGACATAGCGGGGGGCTCGACGGGGAGCTGTTTTTT. The chain employs TRBV20-1 and TRBJ2-2; 10 nucleotides align to TRBD2. The CDR3 runs to 15 residues. Germline loops: CDR1 DFQATT, CDR2 SNEGSKA (reference sequence). V gave up 2 bases and J gave up 7 bases; unmatched junction bases: 7.

By share of the sample, this clonotype is medium-sized. V usage is TRBV28 and J usage is TRBJ1-6; tentatively, D is TRBD1 (6 bases). Germline V lookup: CDR1 MDHEN, CDR2 SYDVKM. This CDR3 is built from 13 residues. V gave up 7 bases and J gave up 6 bases, with 10 bases separating them. The CDR3 sequence is CASNRVGNSPLHF. The DNA of the CDR3 is TGTGCCAGCAACAGGGTTGGTAATTCACCCCTCCACTTT.

The CDR3 DNA reads as TGCAGTGCTAGAGATCGACAGGGTAAGAGGGAGCAGTACTTC. This codes for CSARDRQGKREQYF. This chain uses TRBV20-1 with TRBJ2-7; 7 bases line up with TRBD1. CDR3 size: 14 residues. Germline loops: CDR1 DFQATT, CDR2 SNEGSKA (reference sequence). The trim removed 0 bases at V and 7 bases at J, leaving 9 bases unmatched.

This chain connects TRBV20-1 to TRBJ1-2, with 9 bases lining up with TRBD1. Per germline, CDR1 DFQATT and CDR2 SNEGSKA (reference sequence). The trim removed 0 bases at V and 13 bases at J, leaving 15 bases unmatched. The CDR3 contains 15 residues. The CDR3 is CSARDSGGQGLLVTF. Here the CDR3 DNA reads TGCAGTGCTAGAGACTCGGGGGGACAGGGCCTCTTGGTCACCTTC.

As concerns this clonotype: Relative to the germline gene, one junction end is altered; a read error may explain this. The chain combines TRBV5-1 with TRBJ1-6; 10 bases fit TRBD1. The germline gives CDR1 SGHRS, CDR2 YFSETQ. The CDR3 is 15 amino acids. The CDR3 nucleotides are TGTGCCAGCAGCCAGAGCGGGACAGGGGTCTCACCCCTCCACTTT. It encodes CASSQSGTGVSPLHF.

This clonotype was observed a few times. This chain connects TRBV20-1 to TRBJ2-3, with 9 bases identical to TRBD2. Germline V lookup: CDR1 DFQATT, CDR2 SNEGSKA (reference sequence). This CDR3 contains 15 residues. With 6 bases clipped from V and 1 base from J, the junction kept 8 bases outside the gene matches. CDR3 coding DNA: TGCAGTGCAACCGCCCCTAGCGGGGGCACAGATACGCAGTATTTT. Its translation: CSATAPSGGTDTQYF.

V gene TRBV12-3 or TRBV12-4 combines with J gene TRBJ2-7; 8 bases line up with TRBD2. CDR3 length: 16 amino acids. Trimming removed 5 bases from V and 2 bases from J; junction bases left unmatched: 11. The CDR3 loop reads CASSPYGLADAYEQYF. CDR3 in DNA: TGTGCCAGCAGTCCCTACGGACTAGCCGATGCCTACGAGCAGTACTTC.

The rearrangement uses TRBV18 and TRBJ2-5; 7 bases map to TRBD1. This CDR3 is 13 amino acids long. Germline CDR1 reads KGHSH; CDR2 reads LQKENI. Trimming cost V 4 bases and J 1 base; bases outside gene matches: 0. This CDR3 is CASSRDSQETQYF. For the CDR3, the DNA is TGTGCCAGCTCACGGGACAGCCAAGAGACCCAGTACTTC.

This clonotype was counted a single time. This sequence may be a read error, since a much larger clone differs from it by one base. This chain joins TRBV30 and TRBJ1-4; D not certain. Germline V gene lookup returns CDR1 GTSNPN and CDR2 SVGIG (reference sequence). Trimming removed 1 base at V and 8 bases at J, with 14 bases between. The CDR3 loop spans 14 amino acids. CDR3 coding DNA: TGTGCCTGGAGTGAGGTGGGGATCCGGGAAAAACTGTTTTTT. This sequence encodes CAWSEVGIREKLFF.

This clonotype is medium-sized within its sample. The chain couples TRBV13 to TRBJ1-4; D gene uncertain. This CDR3 comprises 14 residues. Trimming stripped 5 bases from V and 4 bases from J, with 11 bases between. Germline assignment: CDR1 PRHDT and CDR2 FYEKMQ (reference sequence). CDR3 protein: CASSNPAFNEKLFF. CDR3 coding DNA: TGTGCCAGCAGCAACCCGGCGTTTAATGAAAAACTGTTTTTT.

This clonotype was found a few times. J is TRBJ1-2 and V is TRBV29-1; 9 bases align to TRBD1. Germline CDR1 is SQVTM and CDR2 is ANQGSEA. This CDR3 has 12 amino acids. The CDR3 spells CSTGTGTRGYTF. The CDR3 coding sequence is TGCAGTACCGGGACAGGGACTAGGGGCTACACCTTC. Complete variable domain (other parts from reference TRBV29-1 and TRBJ1-2): SAVISQKPSRDICQRGTSLTIQCQVDSQVTMMFWYRQQPGQSLTLIATANQGSEATYESGFVIDKFPISRPNLTFSTLTVSNMSPEDSSIYLCSTGTGTRGYTFGSGTRLTVV.

This clonotype rates as medium-sized. The CDR3 DNA sequence: TGTGCCAGCAGTTTCCGGGAAACAACTAATGAAAAACTGTTTTTT. The encoded protein is CASSFRETTNEKLFF. The rearrangement joins TRBV28 to TRBJ1-4; D gene unclear. Germline-derived CDR1 and CDR2 are MDHEN and SYDVKM. This CDR3 has 15 amino acids. V was trimmed by 3 bases and J by 0 bases, leaving 8 bases between them.

The J gene is TRBJ2-1, the V gene TRBV28; 13 nucleotides line up with TRBD2. The CDR3 sequence is 19 residues long. The ends lost 4 bases at V and 8 bases at J; junction bases unmatched: 17. CDR1 and CDR2 (germline): MDHEN, SYDVKM. The CDR3 loop reads CASSSQGARTSGSLDEQFF. The CDR3 DNA reads TGTGCCAGCAGTTCACAGGGGGCGAGGACTAGCGGGAGTTTGGATGAGCAGTTCTTC.

The CDR3 region is CASSLGTVNTEAFF. CDR3 nucleotides: TGTGCCAGCAGCCTCGGGACAGTGAACACTGAAGCTTTCTTT. The chain uses TRBV11-2 and TRBJ1-1, with 7 nucleotides matching TRBD1. Germline V gene data show CDR1 as SGHAT and CDR2 as FQNNGV. The trim removed 5 bases at V and 0 bases at J, leaving 3 bases unmatched. This CDR3 has 14 amino acids.

The gene calls are TRBV30 and TRBJ2-1, with D tentatively TRBD1 (6 bases). The V end was cut by 7 bases, the J end by 7 bases, with 14 bases between. The CDR3 loop spans 12 amino acids. Germline CDR1 and CDR2: GTSNPN and SVGIG (reference sequence). The CDR3 sequence: CASQGFGNEQFF. CDR3 nucleotide sequence: TGTGCCTCTCAGGGGTTCGGGAATGAGCAGTTCTTC.

Relative to its sample, this clonotype is medium-sized. The chain uses TRBV6-2 or TRBV6-3 and TRBJ1-6; 7 bases fit TRBD1. This CDR3 is built from 16 residues. Germline lookup yields CDR1 MNHEY and CDR2 SVGEGT. V was pared by 6 bases and J by 8 bases, with 13 bases of the junction left unmatched. CDR3 nucleotide sequence: TGTGCCAGCAGAGGATCCGGGACAGACTTTTATTCACCCCTCCACTTT. It is translated as CASRGSGTDFYSPLHF.

In its sample, this clonotype ranks as medium-sized. The V call is TRBV10-3, the J call TRBJ2-3; the D is unclear. The CDR3 spans 13 residues. The germline V gene has CDR1 ENHRY and CDR2 SYGVKD. V gave up 6 bases and J gave up 0 bases, with 7 bases separating them. The CDR3 DNA sequence: TGTGCCATCAGATTAGGGAGCACAGATACGCAGTATTTT. Amino acid sequence: CAIRLGSTDTQYF.

A word on this clonotype: A single base is all that separates this from a far larger clone, so a read error is likely. V usage is TRBV6-1 and J usage is TRBJ1-6, with D unresolved. This CDR3 contains 15 residues. Germline CDR1 reads MNHNS; CDR2 reads SASEGT. CDR3 nucleotide sequence: TGTGCCAGCAGTTACGATACCGGAGTCAGGTCACCCCCCCACTTT. Translation: CASSYDTGVRSPPHF.